This TCR beta chain was retrieved from a study of blood T cell repertoires in COVID-19. Across the whole study: The analysed material was cDNA or gDNA that came from T cells, B-cell-depleted T cells, or PBMCs.

Methods used by the authors: Nucleated cell number was recorded as an estimate derived from reference gene primer amplification. TCRdb's copy holds only in-frame clones and misses some; the assay was immunoSEQ multiplex PCR. The D gene and trimming were derived from the DNA, and the V and J assignments and clone size from that table. In the table there are 200,000 to 250,000 clones, roughly four fifths of which are singletons. The clonotype originates from a woman aged 55-70 years with acute or convalescent COVID-19. Sequencing was carried out using peripheral blood.

The CDR3 sequence: CASSLQGNSGNTIYF. DNA for the CDR3: TGTGCCAGCAGCCTACAGGGCAACTCTGGAAACACCATATATTTT. The rearrangement uses TRBV11-1 and TRBJ1-3, with TRBD1 as a possible D gene (6 bases). The germline V gene encodes CDR1 SGHAT and CDR2 FQDESV (reference sequence). The CDR3 loop spans 15 amino acids. V lost 5 bases to trimming and J lost 0 bases, with 11 bases between them. Complete variable domain (other parts from reference TRBV11-1 and TRBJ1-3): EAEVAQSPRYKITEKSQAVAFWCDPISGHATLYWYRQILGQGPELLVQFQDESVVDDSQLPKDRFSAERLKGVDSTLKIQPAELGDSAMYLCASSLQGNSGNTIYFGEGSWLTVV.